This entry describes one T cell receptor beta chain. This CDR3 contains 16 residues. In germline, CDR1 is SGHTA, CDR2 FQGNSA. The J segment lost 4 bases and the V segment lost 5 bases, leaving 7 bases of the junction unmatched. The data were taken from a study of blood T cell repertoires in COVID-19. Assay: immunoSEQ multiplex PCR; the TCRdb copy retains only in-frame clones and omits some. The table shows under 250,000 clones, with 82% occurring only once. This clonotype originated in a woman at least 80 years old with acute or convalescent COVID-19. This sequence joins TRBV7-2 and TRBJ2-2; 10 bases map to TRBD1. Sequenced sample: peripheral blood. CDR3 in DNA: TGTGCCAGCAGCATAAGGCGGGACAGGGGCACCGGGGAGCTGTTTTTT. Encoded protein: CASSIRRDRGTGELFF. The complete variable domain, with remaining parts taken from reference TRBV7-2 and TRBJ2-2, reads GAGVSQSPSNKVTEKGKDVELRCDPISGHTALYWYRQSLGQGLEFLIYFQGNSAPDKSGLPSDRFSAERTGGSVSTLTIQRTQQEDSAVYLCASSIRRDRGTGELFFGEGSRLTVL.